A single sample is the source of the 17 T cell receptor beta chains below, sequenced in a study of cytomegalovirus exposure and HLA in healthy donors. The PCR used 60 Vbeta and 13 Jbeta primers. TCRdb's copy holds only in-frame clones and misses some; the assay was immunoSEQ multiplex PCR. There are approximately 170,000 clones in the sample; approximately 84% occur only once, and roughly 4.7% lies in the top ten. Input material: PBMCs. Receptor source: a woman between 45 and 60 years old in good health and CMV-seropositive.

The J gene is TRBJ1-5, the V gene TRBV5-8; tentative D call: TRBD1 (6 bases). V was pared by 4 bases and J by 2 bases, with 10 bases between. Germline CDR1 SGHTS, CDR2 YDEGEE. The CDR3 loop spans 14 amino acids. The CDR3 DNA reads TGTGCCAGCAGCGCCCGGACAGGCAATCAGCCCCAGCATTTT. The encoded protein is CASSARTGNQPQHF.

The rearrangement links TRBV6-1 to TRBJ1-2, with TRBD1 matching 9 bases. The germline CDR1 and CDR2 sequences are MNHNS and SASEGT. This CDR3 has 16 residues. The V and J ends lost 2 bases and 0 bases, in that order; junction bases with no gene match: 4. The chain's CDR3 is CASSEWDRDPNYGYTF. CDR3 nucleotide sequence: TGTGCCAGCAGTGAATGGGACAGGGACCCTAACTATGGCTACACCTTC.

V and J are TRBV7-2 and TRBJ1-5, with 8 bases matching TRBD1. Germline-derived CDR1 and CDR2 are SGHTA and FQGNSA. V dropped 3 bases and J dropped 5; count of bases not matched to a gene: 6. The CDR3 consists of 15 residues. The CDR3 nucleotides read TGTGCCAGCAGCTTTGACAGGGGTTTGGATCAGCCCCAGCATTTT. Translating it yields CASSFDRGLDQPQHF.

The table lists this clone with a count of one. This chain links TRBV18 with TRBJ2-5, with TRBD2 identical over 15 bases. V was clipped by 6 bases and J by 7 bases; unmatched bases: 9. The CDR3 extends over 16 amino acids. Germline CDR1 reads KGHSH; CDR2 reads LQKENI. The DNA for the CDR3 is TGTGCCAGCTCTTCCGGACTAGCGGGAGGGCCGTGGACCCAGTACTTC. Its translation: CASSSGLAGGPWTQYF.

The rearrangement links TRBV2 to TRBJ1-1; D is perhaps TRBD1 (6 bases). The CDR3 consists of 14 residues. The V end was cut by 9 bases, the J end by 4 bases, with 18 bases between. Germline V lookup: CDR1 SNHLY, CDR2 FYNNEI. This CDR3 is CASRGTGLGTEAFF. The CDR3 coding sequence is TGTGCCAGTAGGGGAACAGGGCTGGGCACTGAAGCTTTCTTT.

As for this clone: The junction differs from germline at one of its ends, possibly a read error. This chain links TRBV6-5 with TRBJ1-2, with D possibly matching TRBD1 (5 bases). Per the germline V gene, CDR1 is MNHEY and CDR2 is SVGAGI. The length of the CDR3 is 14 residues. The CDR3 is CASSYSGLSYGYPF. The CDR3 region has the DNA TGTGCCAGCAGTTACTCGGGGCTCAGCTATGGCTACCCCTTC.

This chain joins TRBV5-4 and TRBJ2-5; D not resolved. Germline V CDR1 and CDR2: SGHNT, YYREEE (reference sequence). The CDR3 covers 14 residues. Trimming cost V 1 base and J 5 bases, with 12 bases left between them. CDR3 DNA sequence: TGTGCCAGCAGCTTGCTGCAGGATTGGGAGACCCAGTACTTC. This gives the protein CASSLLQDWETQYF.

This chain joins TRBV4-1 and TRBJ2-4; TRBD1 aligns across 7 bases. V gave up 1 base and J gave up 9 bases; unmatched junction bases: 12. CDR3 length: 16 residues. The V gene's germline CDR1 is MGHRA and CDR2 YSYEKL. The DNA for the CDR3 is TGCGCCAGCAGCCAAGGGGGGACAGCCCTACGGGGCATTCAGTACTTC. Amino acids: CASSQGGTALRGIQYF.

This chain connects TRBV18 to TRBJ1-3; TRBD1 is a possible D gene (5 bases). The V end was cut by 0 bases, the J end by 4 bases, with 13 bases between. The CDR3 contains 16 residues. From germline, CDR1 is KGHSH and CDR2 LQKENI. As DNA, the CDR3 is TGTGCCAGCTCACCACCCAACGGGGGATCCGGAAACACCATATATTTT. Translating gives CASSPPNGGSGNTIYF. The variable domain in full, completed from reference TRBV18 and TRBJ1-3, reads NAGVMQNPRHLVRRRGQEARLRCSPMKGHSHVYWYRQLPEEGLKFMVYLQKENIIDESGMPKERFSAEFPKEGPSILRIQQVVRGDSAAYFCASSPPNGGSGNTIYFGEGSWLTVV.

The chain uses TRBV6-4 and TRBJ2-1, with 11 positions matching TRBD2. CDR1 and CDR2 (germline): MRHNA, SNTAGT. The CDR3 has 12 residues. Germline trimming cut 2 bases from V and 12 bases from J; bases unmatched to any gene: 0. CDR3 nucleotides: TGTGCCAGCAGTGACACTAGCGGGGGGCAGTTCTTC. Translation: CASSDTSGGQFF.

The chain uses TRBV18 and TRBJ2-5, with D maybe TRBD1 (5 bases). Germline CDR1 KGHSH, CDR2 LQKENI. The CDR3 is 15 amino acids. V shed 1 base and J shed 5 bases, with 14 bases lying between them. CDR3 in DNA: TGTGCCAGCTCACCACGGGGCAGCTTTGGGGAGACCCAGTACTTC. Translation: CASSPRGSFGETQYF.

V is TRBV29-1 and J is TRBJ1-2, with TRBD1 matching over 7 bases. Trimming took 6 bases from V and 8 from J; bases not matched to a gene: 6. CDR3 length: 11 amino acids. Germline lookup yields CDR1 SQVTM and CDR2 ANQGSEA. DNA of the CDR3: TGCAGCGTCGCGACAGGGCTCGGCTACACCTTC. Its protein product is CSVATGLGYTF. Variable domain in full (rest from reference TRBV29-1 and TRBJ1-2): SAVISQKPSRDICQRGTSLTIQCQVDSQVTMMFWYRQQPGQSLTLIATANQGSEATYESGFVIDKFPISRPNLTFSTLTVSNMSPEDSSIYLCSVATGLGYTFGSGTRLTVV.

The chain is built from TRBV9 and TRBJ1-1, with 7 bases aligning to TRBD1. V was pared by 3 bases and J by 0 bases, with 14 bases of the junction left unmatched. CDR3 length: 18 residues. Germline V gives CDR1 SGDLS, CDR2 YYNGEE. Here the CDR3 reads CASSAMRDSNPLNTEAFF. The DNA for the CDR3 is TGTGCCAGCAGCGCGATGAGGGACAGCAACCCCCTGAACACTGAAGCTTTCTTT.

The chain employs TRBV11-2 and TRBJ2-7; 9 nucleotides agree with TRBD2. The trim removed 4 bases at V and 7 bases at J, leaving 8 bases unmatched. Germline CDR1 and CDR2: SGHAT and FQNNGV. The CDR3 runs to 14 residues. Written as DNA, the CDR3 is TGTGCCAGCAGCTCTTTGGCGGGAGGGTGGGAGCAGTACTTC. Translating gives CASSSLAGGWEQYF.

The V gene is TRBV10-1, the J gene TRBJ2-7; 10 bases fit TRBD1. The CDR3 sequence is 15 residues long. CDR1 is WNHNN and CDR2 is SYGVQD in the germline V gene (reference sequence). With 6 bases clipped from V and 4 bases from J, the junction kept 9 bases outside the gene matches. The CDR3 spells CASSPGTGVPYEQYF. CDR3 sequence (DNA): TGCGCCAGCAGCCCCGGGACAGGGGTTCCTTACGAGCAGTACTTC.

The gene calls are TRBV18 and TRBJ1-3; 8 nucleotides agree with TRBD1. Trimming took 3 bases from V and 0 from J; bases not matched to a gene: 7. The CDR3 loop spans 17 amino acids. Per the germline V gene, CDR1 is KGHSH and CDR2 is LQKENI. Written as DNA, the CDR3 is TGTGCCAGCTCACCGGACAGGGCTCCCCTCTCTGGAAACACCATATATTTT. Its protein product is CASSPDRAPLSGNTIYF. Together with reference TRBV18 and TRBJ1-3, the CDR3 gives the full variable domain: NAGVMQNPRHLVRRRGQEARLRCSPMKGHSHVYWYRQLPEEGLKFMVYLQKENIIDESGMPKERFSAEFPKEGPSILRIQQVVRGDSAAYFCASSPDRAPLSGNTIYFGEGSWLTVV.

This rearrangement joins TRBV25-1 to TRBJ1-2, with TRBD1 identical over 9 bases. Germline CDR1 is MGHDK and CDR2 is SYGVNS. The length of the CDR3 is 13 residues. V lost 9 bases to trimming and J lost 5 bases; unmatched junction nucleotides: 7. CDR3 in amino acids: CASVPGQGYGYTF. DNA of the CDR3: TGTGCCAGTGTCCCGGGACAGGGATATGGCTACACCTTC.